The TCR beta chain described here comes from a study of lymphopenia after photon versus proton radiotherapy. Worth noting for this clone: Its antigen is as yet unknown.

Measured with immunoSEQ multiplex PCR; TCRdb has only the in-frame clones, and not every one. The sample holds more than 80,000 clones, around 82% seen once. V dropped 6 bases and J dropped 1; count of bases not matched to a gene: 8. The CDR3 totals 15 residues. Germline CDR1 reads WSHSY; CDR2 reads SAAADI. Whole-study results and caveats: Post-nadir TCR diversity decline inversely tracked overall survival among those who died. Post-nadir diversity loss with photons came from oligoclonal expansion, particularly CD8+ Temra cells. Authors raise, but do not show, better survival with proton therapy. Under photons, naive T cells and diversity fell while effector/memory populations rose.

This sequence was found in a man aged 55 to 70 with pancreatic cancer. The chain links TRBV10-2 to TRBJ1-1, with 7 bases identical to TRBD1. Sequenced here: peripheral blood, sampled from a patient treated with proton-based radiotherapy. CDR3 in DNA: TGCGCCAGCAGAGACAGGGCGCGTGCGAACACTGAAGCTTTCTTT. Translating gives CASRDRARANTEAFF.